This T cell receptor beta chain was documented in a study of blood T cell repertoires in COVID-19. Overall study context: Some COVID-19 samples were acute and others convalescent; all came from the United States, Italy and Spain. PBMCs, B-cell-depleted T cells, or T cells provided the cDNA or gDNA that made up the material.

In the authors' workflow: Estimates of nucleated cell counts were drawn from the amplification of reference gene primers. Data came from immunoSEQ multiplex PCR; TCRdb stores just in-frame clones and leaves some out. V and J calls and clone size are given by that table; D and trimming were obtained from the DNA. The repertoire holds 280,000 or so clones, with about nine tenths as singletons. V gave up 0 bases and J gave up 4 bases, with 11 bases separating them. The CDR3 sequence is 14 residues long. CDR1 GTSNPN and CDR2 SVGIG come from the germline V gene (reference sequence). The chain carries TRBV30 and TRBJ2-3; no firm D call. Sequences were obtained from peripheral blood. The sequence came from a woman younger than 45 who had recovered from COVID-19. In nucleotides, the CDR3 is TGTGCCTGGAGTGTAATCGGTAGTTCAGATACGCAGTATTTT. Encoded protein: CAWSVIGSSDTQYF.